A selection of T cell receptor beta chains follows, all from one sample in a study of T cell responses to AZD1222 COVID-19 vaccine. Method: immunoSEQ multiplex PCR; TCRdb's copy keeps in-frame clones and lacks some. Of roughly 110,000 clones in the sample, about 90% were seen once. This material consisted of peripheral blood, taken on day 0 of AZD1222 vaccination. Receptors originate from an adult in good health. Each CDR3 is given with its conserved first and last residue.

TRBV7-6,TRBJ1-6,CASSSTDPESSYNSPLHF
TRBV29-1,TRBJ1-1,CSVRVNTEAFF
TRBV4-1,TRBJ1-4,CASSQDIGPTNEKLFF
TRBV4-1,TRBJ1-2,CASSQIPPGTDYGYTF
TRBV18,TRBJ2-1,CASSPTGLIHEQFF
TRBV7-2,TRBJ2-3,CASKPTGIPGQYF
TRBV7-9,TRBJ2-5,CASSTPQGAETQYF
TRBV27,TRBJ1-5,CASSVRQTNQPQHF
TRBV6-5,TRBJ2-7,CASRPGTGLHEQYF
TRBV30,TRBJ1-6,CAWSRITVTGPSPLHF
TRBV5-5,TRBJ1-1,CASSTNRDREAFF
TRBV12-5,TRBJ1-4,CASGLFRLLKNEKLFF
TRBV4-1,TRBJ1-6,CASSPGQGYNSPLHF
TRBV12-5,TRBJ1-2,CASGLVDPGQGRGYTF
TRBV7-2,TRBJ2-1,CASSPPGTGRGEQFF
TRBV7-8,TRBJ2-7,CASSPASAQPYEQYF
TRBV4-1,TRBJ1-6,CASSKETLNNSPLHF
TRBV20-1,TRBJ1-4,CSASSRTTNEKLFF
TRBV5-1,TRBJ2-2,CASSLAGGNTGELFF
TRBV30,TRBJ2-1,CAWSMIAGVSYNEQFF
TRBV7-3,TRBJ2-1,CASSPHRGLRSYNEQFF
TRBV6-2/TRBV6-3,TRBJ2-1,CASSPRIGGGLRSYNEQFF
TRBV5-1,TRBJ1-4,CASSLGTGGEKLFF
TRBV7-9,TRBJ2-3,CASSLGDRWTDTQYF
TRBV10-2,TRBJ2-3,CASSGQGARSTDTQYF
TRBV7-7,TRBJ2-7,CASSLGTGPYEQYF
TRBV7-8,TRBJ2-2,CASSLVQGNTGELFF
TRBV6-5,TRBJ2-2,CASSRTANTGELFF
TRBV6-2/TRBV6-3,TRBJ1-2,CASSYRTGQNYGYTF
TRBV5-6,TRBJ2-7,CASSEAPGRVGEQYF
TRBV18,TRBJ2-2,CASSPWQNTGELFF
TRBV6-5,TRBJ1-5,CASSSRLGSGNQPQHF
TRBV11-2,TRBJ2-7,CASSSRGGASREQYF
TRBV7-2,TRBJ1-2,CASSLGPGRTGYTF
TRBV25-1,TRBJ1-4,CASSTGVPNEKLFF
TRBV27,TRBJ2-7,CASSYQGTGGNEQYF
TRBV6-2/TRBV6-3,TRBJ2-1,CASSSGTKEVNEQFF
TRBV18,TRBJ1-1,CASSPLTGEAFF
TRBV7-2,TRBJ2-1,CASSIRSGGSSDEQFF
TRBV9,TRBJ1-6,CASSPGQGAPGSPLHF
TRBV13,TRBJ1-3,CASSLGGSGNTIYF
TRBV29-1,TRBJ2-5,CSVVGGGETQYF
TRBV7-6,TRBJ1-5,CASSLRQGRGQPQHF
TRBV28,TRBJ1-3,CASRTSVPGNTIYF
TRBV20-1,TRBJ1-5,CSASSVTTLSNQPQHF
TRBV4-2,TRBJ1-3,CASSQDRGPGNTIYF
TRBV14,TRBJ1-1,CASSPTLVGNTEAFF
TRBV27,TRBJ2-7,CASSSWTSGGRYEQYF
TRBV2,TRBJ1-2,CASSTFGGRGYGYTF
TRBV18,TRBJ1-1,CASSPGQGEAFF
TRBV11-1,TRBJ2-5,CASSLVLAGVQETQYF
TRBV7-8,TRBJ2-7,CASSPRDRRNEQYF
TRBV27,TRBJ2-7,CASSSQPGSSYEQYF
TRBV5-1,TRBJ1-1,CASSSDRVNTEAFF
TRBV30,TRBJ2-3,CAWSLGWGTDTQYF